What follows are 10 T cell receptor beta chains derived from one specimen sequenced in a study of T cell responses to AZD1222 COVID-19 vaccine. The method was immunoSEQ multiplex PCR; TCRdb's version includes in-frame clones alone and lacks a portion of them. Of about 170,000 clones detected, roughly 90% appear once; the ten largest clones hold 2% to 3%. The sequencing used peripheral blood, collected on day 0 of AZD1222 vaccination. The receptors were gathered from an adult in good health.

This chain connects TRBV9 to TRBJ2-1; 12 bases align to TRBD2. CDR3 length equals 15 residues. The V gene's germline CDR1 is SGDLS and CDR2 YYNGEE. J lost 6 bases, V lost 5 bases, and 6 bases had no gene match. The CDR3 is CASRKLAGGSNEQFF. The CDR3 DNA reads TGTGCCAGCAGGAAACTAGCGGGAGGTTCCAATGAGCAGTTCTTC.

The genes are TRBV19 and TRBJ1-1; D is undetermined. Trimming shortened V by 0 bases and J by 10 bases, and 12 bases separated the two germline ends. Looked up from germline, CDR1 is LNHDA and CDR2 is SQIVND (reference sequence). CDR3 length: 13 amino acids. Written as DNA, the CDR3 is TGTGCCAGTAGTATAGATTTTTTCGATGGAGCTTTCTTT. It is translated as CASSIDFFDGAFF.

J is TRBJ1-2 and V is TRBV5-4; D perhaps matches TRBD1 (5 bases). The length of the CDR3 is 14 residues. V dropped 3 bases and J dropped 4 bases, with 13 bases sitting between them. Germline V gene sequence: CDR1 SGHNT, CDR2 YYREEE (reference sequence). This chain's CDR3 is CASSSRQGLYGYTF. CDR3 nucleotide sequence: TGTGCCAGCAGCTCGCGGCAGGGCCTCTATGGCTACACCTTC.

The rearrangement uses TRBV5-1 and TRBJ2-7, with 10 bases identical to TRBD2. The junction had 8 bases not matched to a gene; V was cut back by 3 bases and J by 5 bases. Per germline, CDR1 SGHRS and CDR2 YFSETQ. The CDR3 is 15 amino acids. CDR3 nucleotide sequence: TGCGCCAGCAGCTACTCTAGCGGGAGATACGACGAGCAGTACTTC. Translation gives CASSYSSGRYDEQYF.

The V gene is TRBV7-3, the J gene TRBJ1-3; a possible D gene is TRBD1 (6 bases). The CDR3 has 16 residues. The germline gives CDR1 SGHTA, CDR2 FQGTGA. V lost 10 bases and J lost 4, with 23 bases in between. CDR3 sequence reads: CATTPTKQGSGNTIYF. CDR3 nucleotides: TGTGCCACTACCCCCACAAAACAGGGATCCGGAAACACCATATATTTT. Variable domain in full (rest from reference TRBV7-3 and TRBJ1-3): GAGVSQTPSNKVTEKGKYVELRCDPISGHTALYWYRQSLGQGPEFLIYFQGTGAADDSGLPNDRFFAVRPEGSVSTLKIQRTERGDSAVYLCATTPTKQGSGNTIYFGEGSWLTVV.

The chain couples TRBV6-5 to TRBJ2-3; possibly TRBD1 for D (5 bases). The V gene's germline CDR1 is MNHEY and CDR2 SVGAGI. This CDR3 region has 16 residues. Trimming took 2 bases from V and 5 from J, leaving 17 bases between them. The CDR3 reads CASSYANPPRGDTQYF. DNA for the CDR3: TGTGCCAGCAGTTACGCCAACCCCCCAAGGGGAGATACGCAGTATTTT.

This chain uses TRBV18 with TRBJ2-2, with TRBD1 matching 7 bases. The J segment lost 1 base and the V segment lost 0 bases, leaving 5 bases of the junction unmatched. From germline, CDR1 is KGHSH and CDR2 LQKENI. The CDR3 totals 17 residues. The CDR3 sequence: CASSPPRGTENTGELFF. The DNA of the CDR3 is TGTGCCAGCTCACCACCGAGGGGGACAGAGAACACCGGGGAGCTGTTTTTT.

The chain carries TRBV5-1 and TRBJ2-1; 12 bases match TRBD2. J gave up 1 base and V 1 base, and 6 bases lay outside the gene matches. The germline V gene has CDR1 SGHRS and CDR2 YFSETQ. CDR3 size: 18 residues. CDR3 sequence: CASSLRLAGGRSYNEQFF. The CDR3, as DNA: TGCGCCAGCAGCTTGAGGCTAGCGGGAGGGCGTTCCTACAATGAGCAGTTCTTC. The full variable domain, with the rest looked up from reference TRBV5-1 and TRBJ2-1, is KAGVTQTPRYLIKTRGQQVTLSCSPISGHRSVSWYQQTPGQGLQFLFEYFSETQRNKGNFPGRFSGRQFSNSRSEMNVSTLELGDSALYLCASSLRLAGGRSYNEQFFGPGTRLTVL.

The rearrangement links TRBV25-1 to TRBJ1-1, with D hard to call. The CDR3 is 13 residues long. V lost 9 bases, J lost 4 bases, and 15 bases lay in between. Germline V gene data show CDR1 as MGHDK and CDR2 as SYGVNS. As DNA, the CDR3 is TGTGCCAGTCGGACGGCCGGCCGCACTGAAGCTTTCTTT. Translating it yields CASRTAGRTEAFF.

The rearrangement links TRBV29-1 to TRBJ1-1; D call uncertain. This CDR3 comprises 11 residues. Germline V gene sequence: CDR1 SQVTM, CDR2 ANQGSEA. Trimming removed 5 bases at V and 12 bases at J, with 16 bases between. CDR3 region: CSVLTNMVTFF. CDR3 nucleotide sequence: TGCAGCGTTTTGACAAATATGGTAACTTTCTTT.